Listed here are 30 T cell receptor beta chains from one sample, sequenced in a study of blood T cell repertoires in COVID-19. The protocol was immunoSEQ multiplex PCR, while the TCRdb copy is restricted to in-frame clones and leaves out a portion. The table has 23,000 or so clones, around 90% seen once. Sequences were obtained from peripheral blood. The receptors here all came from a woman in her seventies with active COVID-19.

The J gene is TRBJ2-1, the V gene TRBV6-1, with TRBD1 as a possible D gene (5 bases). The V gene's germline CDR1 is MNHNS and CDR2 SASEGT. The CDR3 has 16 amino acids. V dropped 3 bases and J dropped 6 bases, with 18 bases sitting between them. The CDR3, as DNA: TGTGCCAGCAGTGATTATCTGGCAGGGCGAGGCAATGAGCAGTTCTTC. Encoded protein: CASSDYLAGRGNEQFF.

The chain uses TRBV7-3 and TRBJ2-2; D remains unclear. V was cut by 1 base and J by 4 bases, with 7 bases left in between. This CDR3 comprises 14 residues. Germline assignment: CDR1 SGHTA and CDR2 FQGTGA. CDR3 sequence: CASSLNPSTGELFF. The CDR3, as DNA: TGTGCCAGCAGCTTAAATCCCTCCACCGGGGAGCTGTTTTTT.

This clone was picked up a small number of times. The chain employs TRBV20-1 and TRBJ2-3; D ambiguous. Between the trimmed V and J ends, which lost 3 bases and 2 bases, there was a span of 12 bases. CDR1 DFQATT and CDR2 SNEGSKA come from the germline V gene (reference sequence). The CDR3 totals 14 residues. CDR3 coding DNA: TGCAGTGCTAGTCCTCCAGGCAACACAGATACGCAGTATTTT. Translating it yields CSASPPGNTDTQYF.

The CDR3 here is CASRPTVSSYEQYF. Written as DNA, the CDR3 is TGTGCCAGCAGACCGACAGTAAGCTCCTACGAGCAGTACTTC. The chain joins TRBV28 to TRBJ2-7, with D perhaps TRBD1 (5 bases). The CDR3 runs 14 residues. V lost 6 bases to trimming and J lost 0 bases, with 12 bases between them. The germline gives CDR1 MDHEN, CDR2 SYDVKM.

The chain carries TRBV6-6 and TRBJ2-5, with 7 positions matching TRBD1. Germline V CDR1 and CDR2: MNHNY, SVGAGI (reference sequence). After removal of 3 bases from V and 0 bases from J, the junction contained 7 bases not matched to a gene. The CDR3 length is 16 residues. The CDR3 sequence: CASSYRGTDHQETQYF. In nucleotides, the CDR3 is TGTGCCAGCAGTTATAGGGGGACAGACCACCAAGAGACCCAGTACTTC.

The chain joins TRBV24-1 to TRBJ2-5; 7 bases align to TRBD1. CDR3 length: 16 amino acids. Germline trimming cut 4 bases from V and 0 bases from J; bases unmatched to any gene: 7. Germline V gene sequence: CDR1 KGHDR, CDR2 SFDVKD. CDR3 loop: CATSDLAGTDQETQYF. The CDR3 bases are TGTGCCACCAGTGACCTTGCCGGGACAGACCAAGAGACCCAGTACTTC.

The DNA of the CDR3 is TGTGCCAGCAGCCAGGGGGTGGGTGAGCAGTTCTTC. It encodes CASSQGVGEQFF. The V gene is TRBV6-2 or TRBV6-3, the J gene TRBJ2-1, with TRBD1 identical over 7 bases. The CDR3 length is 12 residues. The ends lost 6 bases at V and 9 bases at J; junction bases unmatched: 5. Germline V CDR1 and CDR2: MNHEY, SVGEGT.

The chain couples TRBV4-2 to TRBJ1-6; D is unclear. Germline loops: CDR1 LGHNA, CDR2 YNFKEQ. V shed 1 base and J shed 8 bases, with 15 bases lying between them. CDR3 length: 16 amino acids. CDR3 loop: CASSQVDWAGDSPLHF. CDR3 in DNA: TGTGCCAGCAGCCAAGTGGATTGGGCAGGTGATTCACCCCTCCACTTT.

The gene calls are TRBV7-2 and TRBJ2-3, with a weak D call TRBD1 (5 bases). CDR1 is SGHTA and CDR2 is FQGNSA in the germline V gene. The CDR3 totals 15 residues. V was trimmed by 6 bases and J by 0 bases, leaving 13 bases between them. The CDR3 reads CASSQWGPSTDTQYF. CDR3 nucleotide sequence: TGTGCCAGCAGTCAGTGGGGCCCCAGCACAGATACGCAGTATTTT.

DNA for the CDR3: TGTGCCAGCAGTTGGGACAGGGTCACTGAAGCTTTCTTT. Amino acid sequence: CASSWDRVTEAFF. The chain couples TRBV6-5 to TRBJ1-1; 9 nucleotides agree with TRBD1. The germline CDR1 and CDR2 sequences are MNHEY and SVGAGI. After removal of 4 bases from V and 4 bases from J, the junction contained 1 base not matched to a gene. This CDR3 is built from 13 residues.

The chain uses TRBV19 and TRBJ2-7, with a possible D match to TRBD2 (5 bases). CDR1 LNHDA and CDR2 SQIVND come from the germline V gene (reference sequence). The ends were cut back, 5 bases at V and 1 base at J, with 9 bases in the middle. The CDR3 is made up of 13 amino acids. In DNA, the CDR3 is TGTGCCAGTAGTCCGCGAGGGTCCTACGAGCAGTACTTC. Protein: CASSPRGSYEQYF.

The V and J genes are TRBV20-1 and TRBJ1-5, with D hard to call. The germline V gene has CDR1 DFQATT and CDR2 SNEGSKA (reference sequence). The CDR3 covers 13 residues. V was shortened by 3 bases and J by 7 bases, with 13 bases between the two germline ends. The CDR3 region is CSASWAEGQPQHF. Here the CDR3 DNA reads TGCAGTGCTAGTTGGGCAGAGGGCCAGCCCCAGCATTTT.

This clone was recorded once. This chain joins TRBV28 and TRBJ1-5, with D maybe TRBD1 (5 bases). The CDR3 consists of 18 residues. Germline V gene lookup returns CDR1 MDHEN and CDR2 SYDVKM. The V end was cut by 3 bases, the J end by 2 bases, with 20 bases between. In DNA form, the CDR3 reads TGTGCCAGCAGTTTGGGTCAAGGGGTAGTTTGGCGCAATCAGCCCCAGCATTTT. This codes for CASSLGQGVVWRNQPQHF.

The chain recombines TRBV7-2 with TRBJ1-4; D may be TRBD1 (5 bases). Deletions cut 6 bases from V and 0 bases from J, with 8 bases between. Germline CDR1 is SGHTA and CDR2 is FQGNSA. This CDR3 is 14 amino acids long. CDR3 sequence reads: CASSPTATNEKLFF. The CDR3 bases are TGTGCCAGCAGTCCGACAGCAACTAATGAAAAACTGTTTTTT.

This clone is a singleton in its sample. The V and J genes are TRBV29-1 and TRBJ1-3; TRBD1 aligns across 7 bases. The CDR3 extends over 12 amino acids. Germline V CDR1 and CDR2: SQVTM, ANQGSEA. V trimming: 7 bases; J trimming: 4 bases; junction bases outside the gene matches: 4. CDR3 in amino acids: CSARGPGNTIYF. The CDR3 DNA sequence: TGCAGCGCGAGGGGGCCCGGAAACACCATATATTTT.

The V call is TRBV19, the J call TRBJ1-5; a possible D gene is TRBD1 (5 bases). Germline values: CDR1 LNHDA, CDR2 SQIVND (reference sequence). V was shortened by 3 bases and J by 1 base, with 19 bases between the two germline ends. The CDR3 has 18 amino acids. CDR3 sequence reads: CASSIFTGFLRSNQPQHF. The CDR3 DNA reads TGTGCCAGTAGTATCTTTACAGGTTTTTTAAGGAGCAATCAGCCCCAGCATTTT.

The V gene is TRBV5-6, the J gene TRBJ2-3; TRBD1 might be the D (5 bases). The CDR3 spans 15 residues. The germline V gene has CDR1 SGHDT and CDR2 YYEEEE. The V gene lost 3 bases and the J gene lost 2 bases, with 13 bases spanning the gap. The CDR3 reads CASSSYVGLTDTQYF. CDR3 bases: TGTGCCAGCAGCTCGTACGTGGGGCTCACAGATACGCAGTATTTT.

CDR3: CASSLDEGANYGYTF. DNA of the CDR3: TGTGCCAGCAGCTTAGACGAGGGGGCTAACTATGGCTACACCTTC. V is TRBV7-9 and J is TRBJ1-2, with TRBD1 as a possible D gene (6 bases). The CDR3 is made up of 15 amino acids. Germline values: CDR1 SEHNR, CDR2 FQNEAQ (reference sequence). The germline V and J ends were trimmed by 1 base and 0 bases, with 9 bases remaining between them.

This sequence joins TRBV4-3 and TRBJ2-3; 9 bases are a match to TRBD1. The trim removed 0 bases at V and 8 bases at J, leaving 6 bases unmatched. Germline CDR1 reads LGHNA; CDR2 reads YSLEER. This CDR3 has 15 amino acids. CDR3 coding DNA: TGCGCCAGCAGCCAAGAACAGGGGGCTGGGGGTACGCAGTATTTT. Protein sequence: CASSQEQGAGGTQYF.

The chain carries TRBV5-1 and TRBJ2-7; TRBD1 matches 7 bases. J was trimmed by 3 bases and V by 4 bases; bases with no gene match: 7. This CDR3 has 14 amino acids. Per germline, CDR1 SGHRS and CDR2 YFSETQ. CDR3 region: CASSTDRAYYEQYF. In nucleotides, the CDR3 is TGCGCCAGCAGCACCGACAGGGCCTACTACGAGCAGTACTTC.

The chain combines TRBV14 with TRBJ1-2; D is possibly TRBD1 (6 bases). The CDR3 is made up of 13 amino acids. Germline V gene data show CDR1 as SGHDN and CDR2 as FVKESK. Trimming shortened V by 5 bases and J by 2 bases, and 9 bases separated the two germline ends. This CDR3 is CASSFTGNYGYTF. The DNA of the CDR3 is TGTGCCAGCAGCTTCACAGGGAACTATGGCTACACCTTC.

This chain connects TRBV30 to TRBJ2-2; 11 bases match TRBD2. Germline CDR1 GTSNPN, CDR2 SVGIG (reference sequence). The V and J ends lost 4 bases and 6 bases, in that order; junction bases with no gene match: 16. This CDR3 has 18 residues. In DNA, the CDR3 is TGTGCCTGGAATACCCGAAGCCCAATAGCGGGGGGGCCCGGGGAGCTGTTTTTT. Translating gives CAWNTRSPIAGGPGELFF.

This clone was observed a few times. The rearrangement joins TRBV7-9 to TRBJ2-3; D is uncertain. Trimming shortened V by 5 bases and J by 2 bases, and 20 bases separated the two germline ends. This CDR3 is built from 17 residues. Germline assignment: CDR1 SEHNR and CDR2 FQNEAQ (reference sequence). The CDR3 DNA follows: TGTGCCAGCAGCGATGTCCTAGGTTTAATTCCCACAGATACGCAGTATTTT. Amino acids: CASSDVLGLIPTDTQYF.

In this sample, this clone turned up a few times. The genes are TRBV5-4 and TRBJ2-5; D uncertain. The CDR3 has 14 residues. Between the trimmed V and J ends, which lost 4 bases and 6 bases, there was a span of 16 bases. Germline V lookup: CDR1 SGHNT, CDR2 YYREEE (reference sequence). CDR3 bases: TGTGCCAGCAGCCCGGAAGACTCGGTACAGACCCAGTACTTC. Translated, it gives CASSPEDSVQTQYF.

CDR3 residues: CASGQGNGYTF. CDR3 nucleotide sequence: TGTGCCAGCGGACAGGGAAATGGCTACACCTTC. The rearrangement joins TRBV28 to TRBJ1-2, with 8 bases fitting TRBD1. Unmatched junction bases numbered 2, after V lost 8 bases and J lost 6 bases. Looked up from germline, CDR1 is MDHEN and CDR2 is SYDVKM. CDR3 length: 11 residues.

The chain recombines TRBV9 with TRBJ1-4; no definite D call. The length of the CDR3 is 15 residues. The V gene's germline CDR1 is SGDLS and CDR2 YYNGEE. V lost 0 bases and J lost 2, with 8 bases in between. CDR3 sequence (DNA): TGTGCCAGCAGCGTAGGTGCGGGGACTAATGAAAAACTGTTTTTT. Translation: CASSVGAGTNEKLFF.

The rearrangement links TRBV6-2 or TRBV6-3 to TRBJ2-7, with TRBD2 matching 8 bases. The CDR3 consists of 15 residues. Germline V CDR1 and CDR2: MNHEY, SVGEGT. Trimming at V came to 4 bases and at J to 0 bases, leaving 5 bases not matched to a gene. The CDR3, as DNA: TGTGCCAGCAGTTCTCTAGCGGGCAGCTCCTACGAGCAGTACTTC. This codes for CASSSLAGSSYEQYF.

CDR3 amino acids: CASSPIGGEQYF. The DNA for the CDR3 is TGTGCCAGCAGTCCAATCGGAGGGGAGCAGTACTTC. The chain employs TRBV27 and TRBJ2-7, with D maybe TRBD2 (6 bases). This CDR3 is 12 amino acids long. Germline lookup yields CDR1 MNHEY and CDR2 SMNVEV (reference sequence). The V and J ends lost 5 bases and 7 bases respectively, with 12 bases between them.

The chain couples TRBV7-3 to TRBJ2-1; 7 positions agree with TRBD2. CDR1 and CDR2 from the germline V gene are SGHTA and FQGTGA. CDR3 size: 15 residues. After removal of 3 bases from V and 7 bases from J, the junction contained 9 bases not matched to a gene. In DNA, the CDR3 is TGTGCCAGCAGCTTCTTTGCGGGGGTGGGTAATGAGCAGTTCTTC. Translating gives CASSFFAGVGNEQFF.

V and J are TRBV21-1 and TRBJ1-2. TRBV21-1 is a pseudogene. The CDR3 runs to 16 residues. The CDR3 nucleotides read TGTGCCAGCAGCAAAAGGATTGGGAGGACAACCTATGGCTACACCTTC. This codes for CASSKRIGRTTYGYTF.